Listed here are 27 T cell receptor beta chains from one sample, sequenced in a study of shared clonotypes between healthy human individuals. Clones were read by immunoSEQ multiplex PCR, and TCRdb kept only the in-frame ones, dropping some. The sample lists around 700,000 clones, about two thirds occurring once. Sequencing was carried out using memory CD4+ T cells sorted from blood. The subset: CD45RA-negative fraction. These receptors came from a woman aged 25-40 years in good health.

The CDR3 is CASSLSGVSDEQFF. CDR3 in DNA: TGTGCCAGCAGCCTCTCTGGGGTAAGCGATGAGCAGTTCTTC. The chain recombines TRBV7-9 with TRBJ2-1; D is unclear. Germline V gives CDR1 SEHNR, CDR2 FQNEAQ (reference sequence). Trimming shortened V by 5 bases and J by 8 bases, and 16 bases separated the two germline ends. This CDR3 spans 14 amino acids.

The DNA for the CDR3 is TGTGCCAGTCCCCAGTGGGTGGAGAATCAGCCCCAGCATTTT. This encodes CASPQWVENQPQHF. The chain joins TRBV9 to TRBJ1-5; unclear D gene. Germline V lookup: CDR1 SGDLS, CDR2 YYNGEE. The CDR3 consists of 14 residues. The ends were cut back, 8 bases at V and 4 bases at J, with 16 bases in the middle. Full variable domain (remainder filled in from reference TRBV9 and TRBJ1-5): DSGVTQTPKHLITATGQRVTLRCSPRSGDLSVYWYQQSLDQGLQFLIQYYNGEERAKGNILERFSAQQFPDLHSELNLSSLELGDSALYFCASPQWVENQPQHFGDGTRLSIL.

Of note for this clone: Other DNA sequences from this sample encode an identical CDR3 as well. The chain's CDR3 is CASSGAENTGELFF. The CDR3 bases are TGTGCCAGCAGTGGAGCGGAAAACACCGGGGAGCTGTTTTTT. V and J are TRBV2 and TRBJ2-2; maybe TRBD2 (5 bases). Germline V gives CDR1 SNHLY, CDR2 FYNNEI. The CDR3 is 14 residues long. The V gene lost 4 bases and the J gene lost 2 bases, with 8 bases spanning the gap.

In nucleotides, the CDR3 is TGTGCCAGCAGCCCTGGGACTAGCGGGAGTATGAACACCGGGGAGCTGTTTTTT. Its protein product is CASSPGTSGSMNTGELFF. This sequence joins TRBV14 and TRBJ2-2, with 14 bases aligning to TRBD2. This CDR3 spans 18 amino acids. Trimming removed 4 bases from V and 1 base from J; junction bases left unmatched: 5. Germline loops: CDR1 SGHDN, CDR2 FVKESK.

This chain joins TRBV5-1 and TRBJ2-1; D remains unclear. V gave up 3 bases and J gave up 0 bases, with 10 bases separating them. Germline CDR1 SGHRS, CDR2 YFSETQ. The CDR3 is 15 amino acids. Here the CDR3 DNA reads TGCGCCAGCAGCTCCGGAGTTAGCTCCTACAATGAGCAGTTCTTC. Encoded protein: CASSSGVSSYNEQFF.

The rearrangement uses TRBV30 and TRBJ2-1; D perhaps matches TRBD2 (7 bases). The CDR3 length is 14 residues. V was pared by 5 bases and J by 3 bases, with 14 bases between. From germline, CDR1 is GTSNPN and CDR2 SVGIG (reference sequence). The CDR3: CAWDTGGHYNEQFF. The CDR3 DNA follows: TGTGCCTGGGACACGGGGGGCCACTACAATGAGCAGTTCTTC.

As DNA, the CDR3 is TGTGCCAGTGCAGTGGACCCCCACACAGATACGCAGTATTTT. It encodes CASAVDPHTDTQYF. The V and J genes are TRBV19 and TRBJ2-3; the D is unclear. The CDR3 is made up of 14 amino acids. V shed 8 bases and J shed 2 bases, with 14 bases lying between them. Germline V gene data show CDR1 as LNHDA and CDR2 as SQIVND (reference sequence).

In its sample, this clone was seen once. V is TRBV9 and J is TRBJ1-2; possible D gene TRBD1, 6 bases. The CDR3 contains 14 residues. Germline CDR1 reads SGDLS; CDR2 reads YYNGEE. Between the trimmed V and J ends, which lost 1 base and 4 bases, there was a span of 11 bases. The CDR3 region is CASSVRQDSYGYTF. In DNA, the CDR3 is TGTGCCAGCAGCGTACGTCAGGACAGCTATGGCTACACCTTC.

J is TRBJ1-1 and V is TRBV5-4; D gene unclear. From germline, CDR1 is SGHNT and CDR2 YYREEE (reference sequence). This CDR3 spans 11 amino acids. The ends were cut back, 2 bases at V and 5 bases at J, with 4 bases in the middle. CDR3 bases: TGTGCCAGCAGCTTCAGAACTGAAGCTTTCTTT. Translation gives CASSFRTEAFF.

This clone has only a few counts. The chain is built from TRBV5-1 and TRBJ2-7; D gene ambiguous. The CDR3 extends over 16 amino acids. With 7 bases removed from V and 2 bases from J, the gap between germline ends came to 22 bases. Germline CDR1 is SGHRS and CDR2 is YFSETQ. This CDR3 is CASRRPELLHPYEQYF. The CDR3 coding sequence is TGCGCCAGCCGAAGACCCGAACTCTTACATCCCTACGAGCAGTACTTC.

The chain combines TRBV18 with TRBJ2-1; 9 bases line up with TRBD2. Germline assignment: CDR1 KGHSH and CDR2 LQKENI. This CDR3 is built from 15 residues. V shed 0 bases and J 9 bases; nucleotides not matched to a gene: 6. The CDR3 nucleotides are TGTGCCAGCTCACCACCTCTAGCGGGAAGCGGTGAGCAGTTCTTC. Protein sequence: CASSPPLAGSGEQFF.

The genes are TRBV4-1 and TRBJ1-2; 10 positions match TRBD1. Germline assignment: CDR1 MGHRA and CDR2 YSYEKL. The CDR3 is 17 residues long. The trim removed 0 bases at V and 3 bases at J, leaving 7 bases unmatched. The CDR3 sequence: CASSQELTGTGDYGYTF. In DNA, the CDR3 is TGCGCCAGCAGCCAAGAGCTGACGGGGACAGGGGACTATGGCTACACCTTC.

This chain uses TRBV6-1 with TRBJ2-5; D gene ambiguous. The CDR3 contains 15 residues. The germline V and J ends were trimmed by 0 bases and 1 base, with 9 bases remaining between them. In germline, CDR1 is MNHNS, CDR2 SASEGT. The CDR3, as DNA: TGTGCCAGCAGTGAAGCTTTCACAGCCCAAGAGACCCAGTACTTC. Translating it yields CASSEAFTAQETQYF.

This clone turned up a few times. Given a far larger clone just one base away, this is likely a sequencing read error. In the same sample, other DNA sequences code for this CDR3. V and J are TRBV30 and TRBJ2-7, with unresolved D. Germline V gene sequence: CDR1 GTSNPN, CDR2 SVGIG (reference sequence). Trimming removed 0 bases at V and 1 base at J, with 1 base between. This CDR3 is built from 11 residues. The CDR3 spells CAWSVSYEQYF. The CDR3 DNA follows: TGTGCCTGGAGTGTATCCTACGAGCAGTACTTC. The full variable domain, its missing parts supplied by reference TRBV30 and TRBJ2-7, is SQTIHQWPATLVQPVGSPLSLECTVEGTSNPNLYWYRQAAGRGLQLLFYSVGIGQISSEVPQNLSASRPQDRQFILSSKKLLLSDSGFYLCAWSVSYEQYFGPGTRLTVT.

The V and J genes are TRBV6-1 and TRBJ2-7; no reliable D call. The length of the CDR3 is 14 residues. CDR1 MNHNS and CDR2 SASEGT come from the germline V gene. V was shortened by 2 bases and J by 2 bases, with 10 bases between the two germline ends. CDR3 in amino acids: CASSESLKTYEQYF. The CDR3 DNA reads TGTGCCAGCAGTGAAAGCCTGAAAACCTACGAGCAGTACTTC.

This clone was observed a single time. V is TRBV7-8 and J is TRBJ2-1, with TRBD1 identical over 11 bases. The ends lost 5 bases at V and 5 bases at J; junction bases unmatched: 5. CDR3 length: 15 residues. Germline CDR1 and CDR2: SGHVS and FQNEAQ. The CDR3 sequence: CASSHGTGGHNEQFF. The CDR3 region has the DNA TGTGCCAGCAGCCATGGGACAGGGGGGCACAATGAGCAGTTCTTC.

V and J are TRBV7-3 and TRBJ2-1, with 7 bases aligning to TRBD2. V gave up 2 bases and J gave up 4 bases; unmatched junction bases: 5. The germline gives CDR1 SGHTA, CDR2 FQGTGA. The CDR3 consists of 15 residues. The chain's CDR3 is CASSLVPSGYNEQFF. CDR3 DNA sequence: TGTGCCAGCAGCTTAGTTCCTAGCGGTTACAATGAGCAGTTCTTC. Looking up the rest from reference TRBV7-3 and TRBJ2-1 gives the full variable domain: GAGVSQTPSNKVTEKGKYVELRCDPISGHTALYWYRQSLGQGPEFLIYFQGTGAADDSGLPNDRFFAVRPEGSVSTLKIQRTERGDSAVYLCASSLVPSGYNEQFFGPGTRLTVL.

As concerns this clone: The sample holds other DNA sequences that translate to the same CDR3. The chain combines TRBV7-8 with TRBJ1-3; no clear D. CDR1 SGHVS and CDR2 FQNEAQ come from the germline V gene. Trimming took 1 base from V and 0 from J, leaving 7 bases between them. This CDR3 has 15 amino acids. The CDR3 protein is CASSLGTDSGNTIYF. The CDR3 DNA sequence: TGTGCCAGCAGCTTAGGGACGGACTCTGGAAACACCATATATTTT.

DNA for the CDR3: TGTGCCAGCAGCTCGGAATCCGGGACTAGCATGTACTTC. This translates into CASSSESGTSMYF. This rearrangement joins TRBV5-8 to TRBJ2-7; the match to TRBD2 covers 9 bases. Germline trimming cut 3 bases from V and 12 bases from J; bases unmatched to any gene: 10. In germline, CDR1 is SGHTS, CDR2 YDEGEE. This CDR3 contains 13 residues.

The chain joins TRBV20-1 to TRBJ2-7; D not resolved. Per the germline V gene, CDR1 is DFQATT and CDR2 is SNEGSKA (reference sequence). V gave up 3 bases and J gave up 5 bases, with 8 bases separating them. The CDR3 sequence is 11 residues long. The CDR3 DNA reads TGCAGTGCTAGCGTAAATCACGAGCAGTACTTC. Protein: CSASVNHEQYF.

This clone showed up just once. This sequence joins TRBV7-8 and TRBJ1-1; 7 nucleotides line up with TRBD1. Germline values: CDR1 SGHVS, CDR2 FQNEAQ. V dropped 5 bases and J dropped 6; count of bases not matched to a gene: 15. The CDR3 has 16 amino acids. CDR3 DNA sequence: TGTGCCAGCAGCGGAGATCGGACAGGTATATATTCTGAAGCTTTCTTT. Translation: CASSGDRTGIYSEAFF. The entire variable domain, with the rest obtained from reference TRBV7-8 and TRBJ1-1, is as follows: GAGVSQSPRYKVAKRGQDVALRCDPISGHVSLFWYQQALGQGPEFLTYFQNEAQLDKSGLPSDRFFAERPEGSVSTLKIQRTQQEDSAVYLCASSGDRTGIYSEAFFGQGTRLTVV.

V usage is TRBV28 and J usage is TRBJ1-4, with D possibly being TRBD1 (5 bases). This CDR3 has 16 amino acids. Germline lookup yields CDR1 MDHEN and CDR2 SYDVKM. Between the trimmed V and J ends, which lost 5 bases and 9 bases, there was a span of 22 bases. The CDR3 here is CASSAPRGPNMKKLFF. The CDR3 DNA reads TGTGCCAGCAGTGCCCCCCGGGGCCCAAACATGAAAAAACTGTTTTTT.

The rearrangement uses TRBV11-2 and TRBJ2-7, with 7 bases fitting TRBD1. In germline, CDR1 is SGHAT, CDR2 FQNNGV. The CDR3 covers 15 residues. V lost 6 bases to trimming and J lost 2 bases; unmatched junction nucleotides: 10. In nucleotides, the CDR3 is TGTGCCAGCAGTAATCACCACAGGGGACCCTACGAGCAGTACTTC. It encodes CASSNHHRGPYEQYF.

This chain connects TRBV19 to TRBJ2-7; 11 bases match TRBD2. Trimming at V came to 2 bases and at J to 6 bases, leaving 9 bases not matched to a gene. The CDR3 covers 16 residues. The V gene's germline CDR1 is LNHDA and CDR2 SQIVND (reference sequence). In DNA form, the CDR3 reads TGTGCCAGTAGTATACGGCATAGCGGGAGGGCCGGCGAGCAGTACTTC. It specifies CASSIRHSGRAGEQYF.

The rearrangement links TRBV4-1 to TRBJ2-3; D perhaps matches TRBD1 (5 bases). Trimming took 0 bases from V and 2 from J, leaving 21 bases between them. The germline V gene encodes CDR1 MGHRA and CDR2 YSYEKL. This CDR3 has 19 residues. The CDR3 loop is CASSQEPLVLADTTDTQYF. The CDR3, as DNA: TGCGCCAGCAGCCAAGAACCTCTCGTCCTGGCGGACACCACAGATACGCAGTATTTT.

The rearrangement links TRBV7-2 to TRBJ1-3; maybe TRBD1 (5 bases). The CDR3 sequence is 17 residues long. Trimming shortened V by 2 bases and J by 0 bases, and 14 bases separated the two germline ends. Germline CDR1 and CDR2: SGHTA and FQGNSA. This CDR3 reads CASSLLDSLYSGNTIYF. The CDR3 DNA is TGTGCCAGCAGCTTATTAGACAGTCTTTACTCTGGAAACACCATATATTTT.

This CDR3 is CASSKGTSGYNEQFF. In DNA, the CDR3 is TGTGCCAGCTCGAAGGGGACTAGCGGGTACAATGAGCAGTTCTTC. V and J are TRBV19 and TRBJ2-1; 12 bases match TRBD2. Germline CDR1 reads LNHDA; CDR2 reads SQIVND (reference sequence). The CDR3 extends over 15 amino acids. V lost 9 bases to trimming and J lost 4 bases; unmatched junction nucleotides: 7.